This T cell receptor beta chain was recovered during a study of Ad26.COV2.S vaccination and SARS-CoV-2 variants. The V end was cut by 1 base, the J end by 1 base, with 8 bases between. This CDR3 is built from 15 residues. Germline V gene lookup returns CDR1 SGHVS and CDR2 FQNEAQ. Only in-frame clones appear in the TCRdb table, and some are missing; sequencing was by immunoSEQ multiplex PCR. The sample lists 360,000 or so clones, over 75% occurring once. Treatment indicated: over 15 received Ad26.COV2.S at low or high dose, single or two shots; roughly five received placebo; per-sample allocation not given. Samples analyzed were those drawn on day 63 after the first vaccine or placebo injection. Donor was an adult aged 18-55 years in Boston.

Material: peripheral blood, obtained in a trial of Ad26.COV2.S vaccine versus placebo. This clonotype originated in a person aged 18-65 years who received the Ad26.COV2.S COVID-19 vaccine or a placebo. This chain joins TRBV7-8 and TRBJ2-1; no clear D. CDR3 DNA sequence: TGTGCCAGCAGCTTAGATCCAGGATCCTACAATGAGCAGTTCTTC. This gives the protein CASSLDPGSYNEQFF.